The 5 T cell receptor beta chains in this list originate from one sample, sequenced in a study of CD8 T cells in ankylosing spondylitis. Each CDR3 protein gets one entry after TCRdb re-called the 5' RACE reads with MiXCR. The table shows 250,000 to 300,000 distinct CDR3 sequences, with about 19% occurring only once. The sample taken for sequencing was blood, either unsorted or a sorted T cell fraction (not recorded which). These receptors were taken from a male donor with ankylosing spondylitis or in good health (not recorded which).

This clonotype has more than one count but fewer than ten. The J gene is TRBJ2-7, the V gene TRBV18; no definite D call. The CDR3 is 13 residues long. The germline V gene has CDR1 KGHSH and CDR2 LQKENI. With 3 bases removed from V and 7 bases from J, the gap between germline ends came to 13 bases. The CDR3 DNA is TGTGCCAGCTCACCTGGAGACGTGAGGGAGCAGTACGTC. It specifies CASSPGDVREQYV.

This clonotype was observed many times. The DNA of the CDR3 is TGCAGTGCTAGAGCCTTCCTAGCGGGAGGGAGGACAGATACGCAGTATTTT. Protein sequence: CSARAFLAGGRTDTQYF. The V call is TRBV20-1, the J call TRBJ2-3; 12 bases match TRBD2. Per germline, CDR1 DFQATT and CDR2 SNEGSKA (reference sequence). The CDR3 totals 17 residues. V lost 1 base, J lost 3 bases, and 8 bases stayed unmatched.

Turning to this clonotype: A clone one base away is much larger, so this may be a read error. This sequence joins TRBV7-2 and TRBJ1-4; D is unclear. V was clipped by 7 bases and J by 0 bases, with 12 bases between them. Per germline, CDR1 SGHTA and CDR2 FQGNSA. This CDR3 comprises 15 residues. The CDR3 sequence is CASIPAGATNEKLFF. The CDR3 DNA sequence: TGTGCCAGCATCCCAGCCGGGGCAACTAATGAAAAACTGTTTTTT.

This clonotype has a handful of counts. The chain is built from TRBV4-2 and TRBJ1-4; 7 bases align to TRBD1. V was clipped by 0 bases and J by 5 bases; unmatched bases: 6. This CDR3 has 16 residues. CDR1 and CDR2 from the germline V gene are LGHNA and YNFKEQ. The CDR3 is CASSQEPTGLNEKLFF. CDR3 nucleotide sequence: TGTGCCAGCAGCCAAGAACCGACAGGGTTGAATGAAAAACTGTTTTTT.

This clonotype appeared once. This chain connects TRBV18 to TRBJ2-3, with 7 bases that match TRBD1. The CDR3 extends over 16 amino acids. Germline V gene data show CDR1 as KGHSH and CDR2 as LQKENI. V lost 2 bases and J lost 1; bases outside the gene matches: 6. The CDR3 region has the DNA TGTGCCAGCTCACCAAGGACAGGATCGGGCACAGATACGCAGTATTTT. Translated, it gives CASSPRTGSGTDTQYF.